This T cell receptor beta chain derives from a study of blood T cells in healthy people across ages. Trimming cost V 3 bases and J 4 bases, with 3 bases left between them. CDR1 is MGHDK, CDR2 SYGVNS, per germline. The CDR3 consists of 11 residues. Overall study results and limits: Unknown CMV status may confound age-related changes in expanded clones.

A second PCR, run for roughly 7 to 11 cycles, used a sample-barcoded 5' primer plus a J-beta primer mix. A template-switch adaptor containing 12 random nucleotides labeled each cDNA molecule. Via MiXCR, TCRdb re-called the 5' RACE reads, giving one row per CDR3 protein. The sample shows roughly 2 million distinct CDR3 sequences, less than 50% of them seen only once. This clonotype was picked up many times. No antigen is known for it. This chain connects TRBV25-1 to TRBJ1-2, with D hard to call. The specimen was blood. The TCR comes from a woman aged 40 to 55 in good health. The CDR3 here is CASSDGYGYTF. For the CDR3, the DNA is TGTGCCAGCAGTGACGGCTATGGCTACACCTTC.